This entry describes one T cell receptor (beta chain). Its specificity is not known. The data are from a study of T cell responses to AZD1222 COVID-19 vaccine. Study-level information: Second-dose timings of about 4 or about 12 weeks were pooled. Regarding the study as a whole: The donors showed a predominance of white British ancestry and of females, with possible underestimation of clonal diversity.

V shed 0 bases and J shed 5 bases, with 14 bases lying between them. CDR3 size: 15 residues. Germline V gives CDR1 SGHNT, CDR2 YYREEE (reference sequence). Here immunoSEQ multiplex PCR was the method, and the copy in TCRdb shows in-frame clones only, minus some. The sample holds 150,000 to 200,000 clones; around 94% are singletons and the top ten take approximately 0.6%. This specimen consisted of peripheral blood, obtained on day 0 of AZD1222 vaccination. V gene TRBV5-4 combines with J gene TRBJ2-5; the D gene is possibly TRBD2 (6 bases). This TCR came from an adult in good health. This CDR3 is CASSLDLRGGETQYF. CDR3 DNA sequence: TGTGCCAGCAGCTTGGACTTACGGGGAGGTGAGACCCAGTACTTC.